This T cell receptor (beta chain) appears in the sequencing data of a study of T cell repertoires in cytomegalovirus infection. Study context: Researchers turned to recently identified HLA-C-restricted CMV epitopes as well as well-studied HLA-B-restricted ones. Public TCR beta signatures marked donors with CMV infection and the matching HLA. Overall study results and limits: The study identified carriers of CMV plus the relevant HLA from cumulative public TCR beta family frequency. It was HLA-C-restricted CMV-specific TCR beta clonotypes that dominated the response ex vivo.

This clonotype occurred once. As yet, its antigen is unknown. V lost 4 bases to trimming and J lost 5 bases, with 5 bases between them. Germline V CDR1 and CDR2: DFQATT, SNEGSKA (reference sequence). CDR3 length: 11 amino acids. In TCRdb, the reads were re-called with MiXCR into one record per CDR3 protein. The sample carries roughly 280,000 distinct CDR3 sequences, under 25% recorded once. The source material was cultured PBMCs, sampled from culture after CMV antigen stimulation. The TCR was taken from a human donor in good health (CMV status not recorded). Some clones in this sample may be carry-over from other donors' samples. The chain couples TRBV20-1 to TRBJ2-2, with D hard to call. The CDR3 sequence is CSAKDTGELFF. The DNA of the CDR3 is TGCAGTGCTAAAGATACCGGGGAGCTGTTTTTT.